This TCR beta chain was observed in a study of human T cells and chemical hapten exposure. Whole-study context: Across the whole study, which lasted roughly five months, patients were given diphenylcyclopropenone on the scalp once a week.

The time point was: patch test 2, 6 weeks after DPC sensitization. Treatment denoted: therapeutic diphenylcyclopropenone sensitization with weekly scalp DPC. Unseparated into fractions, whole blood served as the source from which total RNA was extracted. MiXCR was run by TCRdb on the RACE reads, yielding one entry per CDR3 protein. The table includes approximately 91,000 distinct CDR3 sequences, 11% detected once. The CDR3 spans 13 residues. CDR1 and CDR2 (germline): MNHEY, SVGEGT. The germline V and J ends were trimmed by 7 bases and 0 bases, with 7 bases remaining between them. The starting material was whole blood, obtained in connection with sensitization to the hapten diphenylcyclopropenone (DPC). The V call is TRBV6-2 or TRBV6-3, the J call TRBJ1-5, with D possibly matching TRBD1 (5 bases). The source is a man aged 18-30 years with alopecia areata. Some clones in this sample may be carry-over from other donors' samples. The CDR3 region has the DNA TGTGCCAGCACGGGGGGTAGCAATCAGCCCCAGCATTTT. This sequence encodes CASTGGSNQPQHF.